These 31 T cell receptor beta chains came from one sample sequenced in a study of T cell responses to AZD1222 COVID-19 vaccine. The method was immunoSEQ multiplex PCR; TCRdb's version includes in-frame clones alone and lacks a portion of them. This sample has tens of thousands of clones, with approximately 88% found just once. Material: peripheral blood, obtained on day 0 of AZD1222 vaccination. These receptor sequences come from an adult in good health.

This chain's CDR3 is CASSAGQGNTQYF. CDR3 DNA: TGCGCCAGCAGTGCCGGACAGGGCAATACGCAGTATTTT. The gene calls are TRBV10-1 and TRBJ2-3, with 8 bases lining up with TRBD1. CDR1 WNHNN and CDR2 SYGVQD come from the germline V gene (reference sequence). Germline trimming cut 4 bases from V and 7 bases from J; bases unmatched to any gene: 4. The CDR3 consists of 13 residues.

V and J are TRBV7-3 and TRBJ2-5, with D perhaps matching TRBD1 (6 bases). The V end lost 5 bases, the J end lost 0 bases, and 16 bases lay between the germline ends. The CDR3 consists of 16 residues. Germline V CDR1 and CDR2: SGHTA, FQGTGA. The CDR3 spells CASSQDSGRYQETQYF. CDR3 in DNA: TGTGCCAGCAGCCAGGACAGTGGACGGTACCAAGAGACCCAGTACTTC.

This sequence joins TRBV25-1 and TRBJ2-2; the D is unclear. V lost 2 bases and J 5 bases, leaving 3 bases between the germline ends. Germline CDR1 MGHDK, CDR2 SYGVNS. There are 12 residues in the CDR3. The CDR3 nucleotides read TGTGCCAGCAGTGAAAGGACCGGGGAGCTGTTTTTT. Amino acids: CASSERTGELFF.

The V call is TRBV6-2 or TRBV6-3, the J call TRBJ1-5; 9 bases agree with TRBD1. The V gene's germline CDR1 is MNHEY and CDR2 SVGEGT. The CDR3 consists of 15 residues. Germline trimming cut 0 bases from V and 6 bases from J; bases unmatched to any gene: 3. The CDR3 bases are TGTGCCAGCAGTTACTCACAGGGGGCGGGTCAGCCCCAGCATTTT. Amino acids: CASSYSQGAGQPQHF.

This chain connects TRBV5-1 to TRBJ2-2, with TRBD1 matching 8 bases. Germline lookup yields CDR1 SGHRS and CDR2 YFSETQ. V shed 5 bases and J 1 base; nucleotides not matched to a gene: 10. This CDR3 region has 17 residues. The CDR3 nucleotides read TGCGCCAGCAGGACAGGGGATTCAATAAGGAACACCGGGGAGCTGTTTTTT. It translates to CASRTGDSIRNTGELFF.

The chain couples TRBV5-4 to TRBJ1-2; D not certain. CDR1 is SGHNT, CDR2 YYREEE, per germline (reference sequence). The CDR3 has 12 amino acids. V lost 0 bases to trimming and J lost 2 bases, with 2 bases between them. For the CDR3, the DNA is TGTGCCAGCAGCTTGGAGAACTATGGCTACACCTTC. This codes for CASSLENYGYTF.

CDR3 DNA sequence: TGTGCCAGCAGCCTTGGACAGGGAGGGGCTACTAGCAATCAGCCCCAGCATTTT. The encoded protein is CASSLGQGGATSNQPQHF. The chain carries TRBV4-2 and TRBJ1-5, with 8 bases matching TRBD1. The junction had 11 bases not matched to a gene; V was cut back by 4 bases and J by 0 bases. The CDR3 totals 18 residues. Germline V gene sequence: CDR1 LGHNA, CDR2 YNFKEQ.

This chain connects TRBV25-1 to TRBJ2-5, with D perhaps TRBD1 or TRBD2 (5 bases each). The CDR3 length is 13 residues. V lost 7 bases to trimming and J lost 2 bases, with 11 bases between them. Germline V lookup: CDR1 MGHDK, CDR2 SYGVNS. The CDR3 DNA reads as TGTGCCAGCACCGCCGGGACGCAAGAGACCCAGTACTTC. It encodes CASTAGTQETQYF.

The genes are TRBV5-5 and TRBJ2-3; possibly TRBD2 for D (5 bases). The CDR3 has 14 amino acids. CDR1 and CDR2 (germline): SGHKS, YYEKEE (reference sequence). V dropped 0 bases and J dropped 4 bases, with 9 bases sitting between them. The CDR3 loop is CASSLATGADTQYF. The CDR3 region has the DNA TGTGCCAGCAGCTTGGCGACCGGGGCAGATACGCAGTATTTT.

V gene TRBV5-4 combines with J gene TRBJ1-1; D perhaps matches TRBD1 (5 bases). In germline, CDR1 is SGHNT, CDR2 YYREEE (reference sequence). V lost 5 bases and J 0 bases, leaving 17 bases between the germline ends. CDR3 length equals 16 residues. DNA for the CDR3: TGTGCCAGCAGGCCCTGGGGGGTAACCATGAACACTGAAGCTTTCTTT. Protein: CASRPWGVTMNTEAFF.

The CDR3 spells CATSDMSDTQYF. The CDR3 nucleotides are TGTGCCACCAGTGATATGTCAGATACGCAGTATTTT. The V and J genes are TRBV24-1 and TRBJ2-3; D remains unclear. The CDR3 sequence is 12 residues long. Germline CDR1 reads KGHDR; CDR2 reads SFDVKD. V was trimmed by 3 bases and J by 4 bases, leaving 4 bases between them.

CDR3 residues: CASSFDGEQFF. The CDR3 DNA sequence: TGTGCCAGCAGCTTCGACGGTGAGCAGTTCTTC. The genes are TRBV7-9 and TRBJ2-1; no clear D gene. Per the germline V gene, CDR1 is SEHNR and CDR2 is FQNEAQ (reference sequence). CDR3 length: 11 residues. Trimming left V 3 bases short and J 9 bases short, with 6 bases between.

V usage is TRBV19 and J usage is TRBJ1-5, with D perhaps matching TRBD1 (6 bases). CDR1 and CDR2 (germline): LNHDA, SQIVND (reference sequence). The CDR3 has 15 amino acids. V shed 3 bases and J shed 4 bases, with 13 bases lying between them. CDR3 in amino acids: CASSIVRGVNQPQHF. The DNA for the CDR3 is TGTGCCAGTAGTATCGTCAGGGGAGTAAATCAGCCCCAGCATTTT.

The chain joins TRBV7-3 to TRBJ2-1, with D possibly matching TRBD2 (6 bases). V shed 2 bases and J shed 5 bases, with 13 bases lying between them. Germline V gives CDR1 SGHTA, CDR2 FQGTGA. The CDR3 sequence is 15 residues long. CDR3 DNA sequence: TGTGCCAGCAGCTTAGGGTCGGGGGTAGACAATGAGCAGTTCTTC. This gives the protein CASSLGSGVDNEQFF.

The chain combines TRBV19 with TRBJ1-5, with D perhaps TRBD1 (5 bases). The germline CDR1 and CDR2 sequences are LNHDA and SQIVND (reference sequence). Trimming took off 7 bases at V and 3 bases at J, with 22 bases between the two ends. The CDR3 is 17 residues long. The CDR3 protein is CASTGRWAGSNNQPQHF. The CDR3 DNA reads TGTGCCAGTACCGGCCGCTGGGCAGGGAGTAACAATCAGCCCCAGCATTTT.

The chain employs TRBV29-1 and TRBJ2-1, with a tentative D call TRBD2 (5 bases). The V gene lost 6 bases and the J gene lost 5 bases, with 11 bases spanning the gap. The CDR3 extends over 12 amino acids. Germline loops: CDR1 SQVTM, CDR2 ANQGSEA. The DNA for the CDR3 is TGCAGCGTCCGAGAGGAGGACAATGAGCAGTTCTTC. Amino acids: CSVREEDNEQFF.

This clone was picked up a small number of times. The gene calls are TRBV27 and TRBJ1-2; D perhaps matches TRBD1 (6 bases). Deletions cut 5 bases from V and 2 bases from J, with 18 bases between. From germline, CDR1 is MNHEY and CDR2 SMNVEV (reference sequence). The CDR3 has 16 residues. The CDR3 DNA reads as TGTGCCAGCAGTCCATCGTTTGGGGGGCTGAACTATGGCTACACCTTC. It yields the protein CASSPSFGGLNYGYTF.

This chain joins TRBV9 and TRBJ2-7; D assignment may be TRBD1 or TRBD2 (5 bases each). The CDR3 spans 15 residues. V lost 0 bases to trimming and J lost 4 bases, with 14 bases between them. Germline-derived CDR1 and CDR2 are SGDLS and YYNGEE. CDR3 sequence: CASSVGGTLGYEQYF. The DNA for the CDR3 is TGTGCCAGCAGCGTAGGGGGGACCCTGGGGTACGAGCAGTACTTC.

This chain connects TRBV11-2 to TRBJ1-1; no clear D. This CDR3 region has 13 residues. CDR1 and CDR2 (germline): SGHAT, FQNNGV. V was clipped by 1 base and J by 1 base, with 4 bases between them. The CDR3 DNA reads as TGTGCCAGCAGCTTAGTCACGAACACTGAAGCTTTCTTT. It codes for CASSLVTNTEAFF.

The chain employs TRBV5-1 and TRBJ2-3, with unresolved D. CDR1 is SGHRS and CDR2 is YFSETQ in the germline V gene. The CDR3 is made up of 11 amino acids. Trimming stripped 2 bases from V and 2 bases from J, with 0 bases between. As DNA, the CDR3 is TGCGCCAGCAGCTTCACAGATACGCAGTATTTT. Translation: CASSFTDTQYF.

This chain joins TRBV2 and TRBJ1-4, with D perhaps matching TRBD1 (5 bases). The CDR3 runs 13 residues. Looked up from germline, CDR1 is SNHLY and CDR2 is FYNNEI. V was cut by 8 bases and J by 7 bases, with 14 bases left in between. The CDR3 loop reads CASVRGDGEKLFF. The DNA of the CDR3 is TGTGCCAGCGTCAGAGGGGATGGTGAAAAACTGTTTTTT.

CDR3 nucleotide sequence: TGTGCCAGCAGCTTAACCTGGGGGGGGGAGGACTACGAGCAGTACTTC. Translation: CASSLTWGGEDYEQYF. V usage is TRBV7-6 and J usage is TRBJ2-7; TRBD2 matches at 7 bases. The V gene's germline CDR1 is SGHVS and CDR2 FNYEAQ. The CDR3 totals 16 residues. Trimming at V came to 2 bases and at J to 3 bases, leaving 10 bases not matched to a gene.

V gene TRBV9 combines with J gene TRBJ2-7; D not resolved. The V gene lost 3 bases and the J gene lost 1 base, with 8 bases spanning the gap. The V gene's germline CDR1 is SGDLS and CDR2 YYNGEE. This CDR3 is 13 amino acids long. The CDR3 DNA reads as TGTGCCAGCAGCGGAGGCTCTTCCTACGAGCAGTACTTC. Translated, it gives CASSGGSSYEQYF. The full variable domain, in which reference TRBV9 and TRBJ2-7 provide the parts outside the CDR3, is DSGVTQTPKHLITATGQRVTLRCSPRSGDLSVYWYQQSLDQGLQFLIQYYNGEERAKGNILERFSAQQFPDLHSELNLSSLELGDSALYFCASSGGSSYEQYFGPGTRLTVT.

The CDR3 DNA reads TGCGCCAGCTCGCGAGAACCCGGGACGAGGCAGTTCTTC. The encoded protein is CASSREPGTRQFF. This sequence joins TRBV5-1 and TRBJ2-1; possibly TRBD1 or TRBD2 for D (5 bases each). The germline V gene encodes CDR1 SGHRS and CDR2 YFSETQ. Trimming removed 7 bases from V and 12 bases from J, with 20 bases in between. The CDR3 is 13 amino acids.

The V and J genes are TRBV29-1 and TRBJ1-1; D perhaps matches TRBD1 (5 bases). Trimming removed 6 bases at V and 0 bases at J, with 11 bases between. The CDR3 runs to 13 residues. Germline V lookup: CDR1 SQVTM, CDR2 ANQGSEA. The CDR3 loop is CSVYGTLNTEAFF. The CDR3 nucleotides are TGCAGCGTCTACGGGACCTTGAACACTGAAGCTTTCTTT.

J is TRBJ2-1 and V is TRBV27, with TRBD2 as a possible D gene (6 bases). V was clipped by 0 bases and J by 0 bases, with 9 bases between them. CDR3 length: 16 amino acids. The germline CDR1 and CDR2 sequences are MNHEY and SMNVEV (reference sequence). CDR3 DNA sequence: TGTGCCAGCAGTTTATCGACGGGAGACTCCTACAATGAGCAGTTCTTC. Its protein product is CASSLSTGDSYNEQFF.

As DNA, the CDR3 is TGTGCCAGCTCGAGACAGGGGGGTTCTGGAAACACCATATATTTT. This codes for CASSRQGGSGNTIYF. The chain employs TRBV2 and TRBJ1-3; TRBD1 aligns across 9 bases. Germline trimming cut 8 bases from V and 1 base from J; bases unmatched to any gene: 6. The CDR3 contains 15 residues. Per germline, CDR1 SNHLY and CDR2 FYNNEI.

CDR3 DNA sequence: TGTGCCAGTAGTCCCCGGGACAGGGGGCGCGGGGAGCTGTTTTTT. Protein product: CASSPRDRGRGELFF. The chain joins TRBV19 to TRBJ2-2; 12 bases map to TRBD1. CDR1 is LNHDA, CDR2 SQIVND, per germline (reference sequence). V was pared by 5 bases and J by 7 bases, with 5 bases of the junction left unmatched. This CDR3 has 15 residues. The variable domain in full, with the rest retrieved from reference TRBV19 and TRBJ2-2, is DGGITQSPKYLFRKEGQNVTLSCEQNLNHDAMYWYRQDPGQGLRLIYYSQIVNDFQKGDIAEGYSVSREKKESFPLTVTSAQKNPTAFYLCASSPRDRGRGELFFGEGSRLTVL.

V gene TRBV30 combines with J gene TRBJ1-2, with a possible D match to TRBD1 (6 bases). V lost 3 bases and J lost 4, with 12 bases in between. CDR1 is GTSNPN, CDR2 SVGIG, per germline (reference sequence). The CDR3 is made up of 13 amino acids. The CDR3, as DNA: TGTGCCTGGAGCGGACAGTCGGGCTATGGCTACACCTTC. This codes for CAWSGQSGYGYTF.

This clone was counted once. The rearrangement links TRBV4-1 to TRBJ1-2, with D possibly matching TRBD1 (6 bases). The V end lost 0 bases, the J end lost 5 bases, and 16 bases lay between the germline ends. CDR1 and CDR2 from the germline V gene are MGHRA and YSYEKL. The CDR3 consists of 16 residues. In DNA form, the CDR3 reads TGCGCCAGCAGCCAAGAGTCGAGAACAGGGCGGTATGGCTACACCTTC. Protein sequence: CASSQESRTGRYGYTF.

This clone occurred once. The rearrangement joins TRBV7-6 to TRBJ2-1, with 10 bases aligning to TRBD2. The germline V gene encodes CDR1 SGHVS and CDR2 FNYEAQ. The CDR3 loop spans 15 amino acids. V was clipped by 5 bases and J by 6 bases; unmatched bases: 7. The CDR3 sequence: CASSRVAGGLNEQFF. DNA of the CDR3: TGTGCCAGCAGCCGTGTAGCGGGAGGACTCAATGAGCAGTTCTTC. Together with reference TRBV7-6 and TRBJ2-1, the CDR3 gives the full variable domain: GAGVSQSPRYKVTKRGQDVALRCDPISGHVSLYWYRQALGQGPEFLTYFNYEAQQDKSGLPNDRFSAERPEGSISTLTIQRTEQRDSAMYRCASSRVAGGLNEQFFGPGTRLTVL.